The 29 T cell receptor beta chains below all came from one sample that was sequenced in a study of neoadjuvant anti-PD-1 for oral cavity cancer listed by TCRdb under 2021. The time point label, read with the paper, signifies: before neoadjuvant nivolumab. Library creation used the immunoSEQ multiplex PCR assay. The clones in this table, taken by TCRdb from immuneACCESS, are in-frame only. Not every clone is retained; where verified, under half of the shortfall comes from an unresolved V gene, and the cause of the rest is unknown. This sample is represented by some 33,000 clones; approximately 87% of them were singletons. Around 3.2% of the sample lies in the top ten. The sequences come from PBMCs, collected before nivolumab (anti-PD-1) treatment. These receptors originate from a person between 40 and 80 years old with oral cavity squamous cell carcinoma.

The CDR3, as DNA: TGTGCCAGCGCGAATAGCAATCAGCCCCAGCATTTT. Its protein product is CASANSNQPQHF. The chain has TRBV6-5 and TRBJ1-5; unclear D gene. The ends were cut back, 8 bases at V and 0 bases at J, with 5 bases in the middle. This CDR3 contains 12 residues. Germline CDR1 MNHEY, CDR2 SVGAGI.

V and J are TRBV29-1 and TRBJ1-2; D remains ambiguous. The CDR3 consists of 11 residues. Germline V gives CDR1 SQVTM, CDR2 ANQGSEA. V dropped 3 bases and J dropped 6 bases, with 8 bases sitting between them. The CDR3 reads CSVEEGDGYTF. The CDR3 DNA reads TGCAGCGTTGAGGAGGGAGATGGCTACACCTTC.

The chain links TRBV9 to TRBJ1-2; 7 bases fit TRBD1. The CDR3 runs 14 residues. The V and J ends lost 2 bases and 4 bases, in that order; junction bases with no gene match: 5. CDR1 SGDLS and CDR2 YYNGEE come from the germline V gene. The CDR3 coding sequence is TGTGCCAGCAGCGTGGAGACAGGGACCTATGGCTACACCTTC. This encodes CASSVETGTYGYTF.

The CDR3 reads CALQNPGTGISYGYTF. In DNA form, the CDR3 reads TGTGCCTTACAAAACCCTGGGACAGGGATATCCTATGGCTACACCTTC. V is TRBV30 and J is TRBJ1-2, with 9 bases aligning to TRBD1. With V trimmed by 7 bases and J by 4 bases, 16 bases remained unmatched. This CDR3 has 16 amino acids. CDR1 and CDR2 (germline): GTSNPN, SVGIG (reference sequence).

This clone was recorded once. The gene calls are TRBV5-1 and TRBJ2-2, with no clear D. CDR1 SGHRS and CDR2 YFSETQ come from the germline V gene. Trimming stripped 4 bases from V and 6 bases from J, with 10 bases between. The CDR3 is 13 amino acids. The CDR3 here is CASSPPKPGELFF. In nucleotides, the CDR3 is TGCGCCAGCAGCCCTCCTAAGCCCGGGGAGCTGTTTTTT.

This clone was seen only a few times. The chain uses TRBV30 and TRBJ2-6; no clear D gene. This CDR3 is 16 amino acids long. The V gene's germline CDR1 is GTSNPN and CDR2 SVGIG (reference sequence). The V gene lost 2 bases and the J gene lost 0 bases, with 11 bases spanning the gap. CDR3 in amino acids: CAWSRVEFSGANVLTF. DNA of the CDR3: TGTGCCTGGAGTAGGGTGGAATTCTCTGGGGCCAACGTCCTGACTTTC.

The genes are TRBV28 and TRBJ1-6; 7 bases are shared with TRBD1. Germline CDR1 and CDR2: MDHEN and SYDVKM. With 10 bases clipped from V and 7 bases from J, the junction kept 13 bases outside the gene matches. CDR3 length: 15 amino acids. This CDR3 is CAIPGGQGENSPLHF. The CDR3 DNA is TGTGCCATCCCTGGGGGGCAGGGGGAGAATTCACCCCTCCACTTT.

The J gene is TRBJ1-2, the V gene TRBV7-9; D perhaps matches TRBD1 (6 bases). CDR1 and CDR2 from the germline V gene are SEHNR and FQNEAQ (reference sequence). Deletions cut 3 bases from V and 8 bases from J, with 13 bases between. The CDR3 loop spans 13 amino acids. CDR3 in DNA: TGTGCCAGCAGCTTTAGGGGGGGCGAAGGCTACACCTTC. The encoded protein is CASSFRGGEGYTF.

The V call is TRBV18, the J call TRBJ1-2, with 7 bases aligning to TRBD1. Germline assignment: CDR1 KGHSH and CDR2 LQKENI. With V trimmed by 1 base and J by 5 bases, 7 bases remained unmatched. The CDR3 loop spans 15 amino acids. The CDR3 here is CASSPQGAPEYGYTF. CDR3 nucleotide sequence: TGTGCCAGCTCACCACAGGGGGCCCCTGAGTATGGCTACACCTTC.

To note about this clone: The junction departs from the called germline gene at one end, perhaps through a read error. The V call is TRBV6-1, the J call TRBJ2-7; 10 bases align to TRBD2. This CDR3 region has 11 residues. Germline CDR1 reads MNHNS; CDR2 reads SASEGT. The CDR3 protein is CASSESSGGHF. DNA of the CDR3: TGTGCCAGCAGTGAGAGTAGCGGGGGGCACTTC.

The V call is TRBV13, the J call TRBJ1-2, with a tentative D call TRBD1 (6 bases). The germline CDR1 and CDR2 sequences are PRHDT and FYEKMQ (reference sequence). Between the trimmed V and J ends, which lost 3 bases and 8 bases, there was a span of 10 bases. The CDR3 has 12 amino acids. CDR3 protein: CASSFAGEGYTF. CDR3 bases: TGTGCCAGCAGCTTCGCAGGGGAAGGCTACACCTTC.

The chain links TRBV7-8 to TRBJ1-1; D possibly corresponds to TRBD1 (6 bases). The V and J ends lost 4 bases and 6 bases respectively, with 15 bases between them. Germline V CDR1 and CDR2: SGHVS, FQNEAQ. The CDR3 is 14 amino acids. CDR3 sequence: CASSSFRGPAEAFF. As DNA, the CDR3 is TGTGCCAGCAGCTCTTTCCGGGGGCCGGCTGAAGCTTTCTTT. Variable domain in full (rest from reference TRBV7-8 and TRBJ1-1): GAGVSQSPRYKVAKRGQDVALRCDPISGHVSLFWYQQALGQGPEFLTYFQNEAQLDKSGLPSDRFFAERPEGSVSTLKIQRTQQEDSAVYLCASSSFRGPAEAFFGQGTRLTVV.

This sequence joins TRBV4-2 and TRBJ1-3; TRBD1 is a possible D gene (5 bases). V was trimmed by 4 bases and J by 0 bases, leaving 16 bases between them. The CDR3 length is 17 residues. Germline assignment: CDR1 LGHNA and CDR2 YNFKEQ. The CDR3 coding sequence is TGTGCCAGCAGCCCTCCGGGGCAGCCCCTCTCTGGAAACACCATATATTTT. The encoded protein is CASSPPGQPLSGNTIYF.

This chain joins TRBV4-3 and TRBJ2-3; a possible D gene is TRBD2 (7 bases). The length of the CDR3 is 16 residues. Germline loops: CDR1 LGHNA, CDR2 YSLEER. V was pared by 2 bases and J by 1 base, with 13 bases between. This chain's CDR3 is CASSQPRGGGTDTQYF. The CDR3 DNA is TGCGCCAGCAGCCAACCTCGAGGGGGGGGCACAGATACGCAGTATTTT.

This sequence joins TRBV5-1 and TRBJ2-3, with 7 bases that match TRBD1. The germline CDR1 and CDR2 sequences are SGHRS and YFSETQ. CDR3 length equals 14 residues. The V gene end was trimmed by 4 bases and the J gene end by 1 base; junction bases not matched to a gene: 3. The CDR3 DNA sequence: TGCGCCAGCAGCCCGGGACAGCGCACAGATACGCAGTATTTT. It specifies CASSPGQRTDTQYF.

The V and J genes are TRBV11-2 and TRBJ1-2, with 7 positions matching TRBD1. CDR1 and CDR2 from the germline V gene are SGHAT and FQNNGV. With 4 bases clipped from V and 4 bases from J, the junction kept 3 bases outside the gene matches. CDR3 length: 13 residues. In DNA, the CDR3 is TGTGCCAGCAGCTCGGGACAGTTCTATGGCTACACCTTC. Protein: CASSSGQFYGYTF. Drawing the rest from reference TRBV11-2 and TRBJ1-2, the complete variable domain is EAGVAQSPRYKIIEKRQSVAFWCNPISGHATLYWYQQILGQGPKLLIQFQNNGVVDDSQLPKDRFSAERLKGVDSTLKIQPAKLEDSAVYLCASSSGQFYGYTFGSGTRLTVV.

V is TRBV9 and J is TRBJ1-6; TRBD1 aligns across 8 bases. CDR3 length: 13 amino acids. Unmatched junction bases numbered 6, after V lost 3 bases and J lost 13 bases. Germline values: CDR1 SGDLS, CDR2 YYNGEE. CDR3 DNA: TGTGCCAGCAGCGGACAGGGGACGGGCCCCCTCCACTTT. This codes for CASSGQGTGPLHF.

The chain is built from TRBV4-3 and TRBJ2-5, with D possibly TRBD2 on 6 matching bases. Germline V gene sequence: CDR1 LGHNA, CDR2 YSLEER. V gave up 0 bases and J gave up 5 bases, with 13 bases separating them. The length of the CDR3 is 15 residues. CDR3: CASSQERRGFETQYF. In nucleotides, the CDR3 is TGCGCCAGCAGCCAAGAGAGGAGGGGATTCGAGACCCAGTACTTC.

This chain connects TRBV6-5 to TRBJ2-2; 8 bases match TRBD1. Per germline, CDR1 MNHEY and CDR2 SVGAGI. CDR3 length equals 15 residues. Unmatched junction bases numbered 6, after V lost 5 bases and J lost 4 bases. The CDR3: CASSHGQGATGELFF. The CDR3 coding sequence is TGTGCCAGCAGTCACGGACAGGGAGCCACCGGGGAGCTGTTTTTT.

The chain employs TRBV7-6 and TRBJ2-3, with 8 bases identical to TRBD2. The length of the CDR3 is 16 residues. V gave up 4 bases and J gave up 3 bases; unmatched junction bases: 9. Germline CDR1 reads SGHVS; CDR2 reads FNYEAQ. The DNA for the CDR3 is TGTGCCAGCAGCTCGGGACTAGATGAAAGGACAGATACGCAGTATTTT. Amino acid sequence: CASSSGLDERTDTQYF.

The J gene is TRBJ1-4, the V gene TRBV28, with D uncertain. Deletions cut 6 bases from V and 3 bases from J, with 8 bases between. The CDR3 contains 13 residues. Looked up from germline, CDR1 is MDHEN and CDR2 is SYDVKM. CDR3 amino acids: CASRMRANEKLFF. The CDR3 DNA sequence: TGTGCCAGCAGAATGAGGGCTAATGAAAAACTGTTTTTT.

The rearrangement links TRBV29-1 to TRBJ1-4; TRBD1 matches at 8 bases. The length of the CDR3 is 12 residues. V shed 6 bases, J shed 5 bases, and the junction held 2 bases outside the gene matches. From germline, CDR1 is SQVTM and CDR2 ANQGSEA. The DNA of the CDR3 is TGCAGCGTGGGACAGGAGAATGAAAAACTGTTTTTT. This encodes CSVGQENEKLFF.

The chain is built from TRBV11-1 and TRBJ1-2, with D perhaps TRBD1 (6 bases). V was trimmed by 2 bases and J by 5 bases, leaving 12 bases between them. The CDR3 has 14 residues. Germline assignment: CDR1 SGHAT and CDR2 FQDESV (reference sequence). The CDR3 sequence: CASSLLQTGYGYTF. For the CDR3, the DNA is TGTGCCAGCAGCTTATTGCAGACAGGATATGGCTACACCTTC.

The V gene is TRBV5-4, the J gene TRBJ1-1; no clear D gene. This CDR3 has 16 residues. Between the trimmed V and J ends, which lost 4 bases and 4 bases, there was a span of 20 bases. Germline CDR1 SGHNT, CDR2 YYREEE (reference sequence). The CDR3 is CASSPLPPGRGTEAFF. Here the CDR3 DNA reads TGTGCCAGCAGCCCGCTACCCCCAGGTCGAGGCACTGAAGCTTTCTTT.

This sequence joins TRBV29-1 and TRBJ2-3, with unresolved D. V lost 6 bases, J lost 5 bases, and 18 bases lay in between. The CDR3 covers 14 residues. The germline V gene encodes CDR1 SQVTM and CDR2 ANQGSEA. The CDR3 here is CSVNTRPAIDTQYF. DNA of the CDR3: TGCAGCGTCAATACAAGGCCGGCTATAGATACGCAGTATTTT.

The J gene is TRBJ1-1, the V gene TRBV4-3; D may be TRBD1 (5 bases). Germline CDR1 and CDR2: LGHNA and YSLEER. CDR3 length: 15 residues. V lost 3 bases, J lost 3 bases, and 14 bases lay in between. The CDR3 sequence is CASSHSSQGDTEAFF. The CDR3 bases are TGCGCCAGCAGCCATTCCTCCCAAGGGGACACTGAAGCTTTCTTT.

The chain is built from TRBV28 and TRBJ2-3; D might be TRBD1 (6 bases). The CDR3 length is 12 residues. Trimming shortened V by 3 bases and J by 14 bases, and 15 bases separated the two germline ends. Germline assignment: CDR1 MDHEN and CDR2 SYDVKM. CDR3 bases: TGTGCCAGCAGTTTGTGGGGGCGCGCACCGTATTTT. Amino acid sequence: CASSLWGRAPYF.

This clone was seen a single time. This chain connects TRBV6-6 to TRBJ2-3, with 10 bases that match TRBD1. The CDR3 consists of 13 residues. CDR1 MNHNY and CDR2 SVGAGI come from the germline V gene (reference sequence). Trimming removed 2 bases from V and 14 bases from J; junction bases left unmatched: 7. CDR3 DNA: TGTGCCAGCAGTTACCTCCGGGACAGGGGTCTGTATTTT. Amino acid sequence: CASSYLRDRGLYF.

This chain connects TRBV11-3 to TRBJ2-7; D not resolved. V lost 5 bases to trimming and J lost 0 bases, with 11 bases between them. Germline values: CDR1 SGHNT, CDR2 YENEEA. The CDR3 contains 14 residues. The CDR3 loop reads CASSPRDNSYEQYF. As DNA, the CDR3 is TGTGCCAGCAGCCCCCGCGACAACTCCTACGAGCAGTACTTC.